A single sample gave rise to the 25 T cell receptor beta chains below, sequenced in a study of blood T cells in healthy people across ages. A J-beta primer mix and a sample-barcoded 5' primer were used in a second PCR of roughly 6 to 11 cycles. TCRdb analysed the 5' RACE reads with MiXCR anew, one entry per CDR3 protein. The sample carries nearly 800,000 distinct CDR3 sequences, around 50% recorded once. Specimen: blood. Receptors were obtained from a man aged 35 to 55 in good health.

In this sample, this clonotype turned up a few times. This chain joins TRBV27 and TRBJ1-6; weak D call: TRBD1 (6 bases). This CDR3 spans 13 amino acids. V lost 7 bases and J 6 bases, leaving 10 bases between the germline ends. Germline V gene lookup returns CDR1 MNHEY and CDR2 SMNVEV (reference sequence). CDR3: CASTADSNSPLHF. The DNA of the CDR3 is TGTGCCAGCACCGCGGACAGTAATTCACCCCTCCACTTT.

This clonotype was detected only a few times. This sequence joins TRBV7-9 and TRBJ1-2, with 10 bases identical to TRBD1. Trimming at V came to 5 bases and at J to 2 bases, leaving 5 bases not matched to a gene. The germline CDR1 and CDR2 sequences are SEHNR and FQNEAQ (reference sequence). The CDR3 extends over 15 amino acids. The CDR3 sequence: CASSPGQGPNYGYTF. CDR3 coding DNA: TGTGCCAGCAGCCCGGGACAGGGGCCAAACTATGGCTACACCTTC.

J is TRBJ2-5 and V is TRBV7-2, with no clear D. The end of the DNA is better explained by TRBJ2-7, so the J call may be wrong. The CDR3 extends over 15 amino acids. Germline lookup yields CDR1 SGHTA and CDR2 FQGNSA. CDR3 protein: CASSLASVQVYEQYF. In DNA, the CDR3 is TGTGCCAGCAGCTTAGCCAGCGTGCAGGTCTACGAGCAGTACTTC.

V usage is TRBV5-4 and J usage is TRBJ2-4; D possibly corresponds to TRBD2 (5 bases). The end of the DNA aligns better with TRBJ2-7, so the J call may be wrong. In germline, CDR1 is SGHNT, CDR2 YYREEE (reference sequence). The CDR3 sequence is 14 residues long. The CDR3: CASSKKTDLFEQYF. CDR3 DNA sequence: TGTGCCAGCAGCAAAAAGACGGACTTGTTCGAGCAGTACTTC.

This rearrangement joins TRBV11-1 to TRBJ2-7, with TRBD1 identical over 9 bases. The J call may not be correct, given that the DNA end is closer to TRBJ2-5. This CDR3 has 15 amino acids. Germline CDR1 reads SGHAT; CDR2 reads FQDESV (reference sequence). The CDR3 coding sequence is TGTGCCAGCAGCTTAGACAGGGGGCGATTGGAGACCCAGTACTTC. It encodes CASSLDRGRLETQYF.

Regarding this clonotype: This may be a read error, as it is one base from a much larger clone. This chain uses TRBV20-1 with TRBJ2-1, with 8 bases fitting TRBD2. Germline CDR1 and CDR2: DFQATT and SNEGSKA (reference sequence). The CDR3 has 14 residues. CDR3 nucleotide sequence: TGCAGTGCTAAAACGGGACTAGTAGGAAATGAGCGGTTCTTC. Its protein product is CSAKTGLVGNERFF.

V gene TRBV7-2 combines with J gene TRBJ2-3; 9 bases line up with TRBD1. Germline-derived CDR1 and CDR2 are SGHTA and FQGNSA. The CDR3 spans 15 residues. Trimming took 6 bases from V and 1 from J; bases not matched to a gene: 5. The CDR3 here is CASRTGTGRTDTQYF. CDR3 nucleotide sequence: TGTGCCAGCAGAACGGGGACAGGGCGCACAGATACGCAGTATTTT.

In its sample, this clonotype was seen once. The rearrangement uses TRBV7-9 and TRBJ1-5, with 7 bases aligning to TRBD1. The ends lost 5 bases at V and 7 bases at J; junction bases unmatched: 14. This CDR3 is built from 16 residues. CDR1 SEHNR and CDR2 FQNEAQ come from the germline V gene (reference sequence). Here the CDR3 DNA reads TGTGCCAGCAGCCCAACCCGACAGGGAATAGGACAGCCCCAGCATTTT. Its translation is CASSPTRQGIGQPQHF.

This clonotype showed up just a few times. The V and J genes are TRBV29-1 and TRBJ1-1; D uncertain. The germline V gene has CDR1 SQVTM and CDR2 ANQGSEA. Between the trimmed V and J ends, which lost 1 base and 2 bases, there was a span of 17 bases. The CDR3 contains 16 residues. This CDR3 is CSVEVWPDVRNTEAFF. The CDR3 nucleotides are TGCAGCGTTGAAGTCTGGCCAGACGTTCGTAACACTGAAGCTTTCTTT.

CDR3 loop: CASSYRTSRRANQETQYF. CDR3 nucleotides: TGTGCCAGCAGTTACCGGACTTCGAGGCGAGCCAACCAAGAGACCCAGTACTTC. The chain combines TRBV6-2 or TRBV6-3 with TRBJ2-5, with D tentatively TRBD2 (5 bases). V dropped 2 bases and J dropped 0 bases, with 19 bases sitting between them. This CDR3 comprises 18 residues. Germline CDR1 MNHEY, CDR2 SVGEGT.

The V call is TRBV15, the J call TRBJ2-5, with 8 bases that match TRBD2. Germline V gene data show CDR1 as LNHNV and CDR2 as YYDKDF (reference sequence). J gave up 5 bases and V 0 bases, and 5 bases lay outside the gene matches. The CDR3 is 15 amino acids. The CDR3 spells CATSRDSGGWETQYF. The CDR3 DNA follows: TGTGCCACCAGCAGAGATTCGGGAGGGTGGGAGACCCAGTACTTC.

This clonotype turned up a few times. J is TRBJ2-5 and V is TRBV3-1; the D is unclear. Trimming shortened V by 0 bases and J by 3 bases, and 14 bases separated the two germline ends. Germline values: CDR1 LGHDT, CDR2 YNNKEL (reference sequence). The CDR3 totals 16 residues. CDR3 loop: CASSQDRHSLEETQYF. The CDR3 DNA reads as TGTGCCAGCAGCCAAGACAGGCACAGCTTAGAAGAGACCCAGTACTTC.

The chain carries TRBV12-3 or TRBV12-4 and TRBJ2-7; the D call may be TRBD1 or TRBD2 (5 bases each). Between the trimmed V and J ends, which lost 6 bases and 10 bases, there was a span of 13 bases. The length of the CDR3 is 11 residues. The CDR3 DNA reads as TGTGCCAGCAGGGGACCGGGAAAACAGTACTTC. As protein: CASRGPGKQYF.

The genes are TRBV6-5 and TRBJ2-3; the D is unclear. V lost 7 bases to trimming and J lost 5 bases, with 7 bases between them. This CDR3 is 11 amino acids long. The V gene's germline CDR1 is MNHEY and CDR2 SVGAGI. The CDR3 DNA sequence: TGTGCCAGCACGATGGTAGATACGCAGTATTTT. Translating it yields CASTMVDTQYF.

V and J are TRBV6-5 and TRBJ1-2; D not certain. This CDR3 contains 18 residues. Trimming left V 0 bases short and J 4 bases short, with 21 bases between. Germline CDR1 MNHEY, CDR2 SVGAGI. CDR3 sequence reads: CASSYSTFRAPKAYGYTF. The CDR3 DNA reads as TGTGCCAGCAGTTACTCGACCTTCCGGGCCCCTAAGGCCTATGGCTACACCTTC.

Written as DNA, the CDR3 is TGCGCCAGCAGCCAAGAAGTCTCACAAGATACGCAGTATTTT. Its protein product is CASSQEVSQDTQYF. V usage is TRBV4-3 and J usage is TRBJ2-3; D gene uncertain. From germline, CDR1 is LGHNA and CDR2 YSLEER. The CDR3 covers 14 residues. Between the trimmed V and J ends, which lost 0 bases and 5 bases, there was a span of 9 bases.

In this sample, this clonotype turned up a few times. The V call is TRBV20-1, the J call TRBJ2-7, with TRBD2 matching over 8 bases. Per germline, CDR1 DFQATT and CDR2 SNEGSKA (reference sequence). V was pared by 4 bases and J by 3 bases, with 11 bases of the junction left unmatched. This CDR3 comprises 15 residues. CDR3 sequence: CSAKGELAEVYEQYF. The DNA of the CDR3 is TGCAGTGCTAAAGGGGAACTAGCGGAAGTCTACGAGCAGTACTTC.

The rearrangement links TRBV20-1 to TRBJ2-1; D remains unclear. The CDR3 spans 15 residues. V was pared by 5 bases and J by 2 bases, with 16 bases between. Germline assignment: CDR1 DFQATT and CDR2 SNEGSKA (reference sequence). The CDR3 nucleotides read TGCAGTGCTCCGCCCCAGCCCAACCCCTACAATGAGCAGTTCTTC. As protein: CSAPPQPNPYNEQFF.

The chain combines TRBV29-1 with TRBJ2-1, with D uncertain. The V gene's germline CDR1 is SQVTM and CDR2 ANQGSEA. CDR3 length equals 10 residues. V was pared by 6 bases and J by 7 bases, with 7 bases between. The CDR3 nucleotides read TGCAGCGTAGACCATAATGAGCAGTTCTTC. Translation: CSVDHNEQFF.

This clonotype was picked up a small number of times. The chain recombines TRBV28 with TRBJ1-2; D ambiguous. The V end lost 6 bases, the J end lost 4 bases, and 15 bases lay between the germline ends. Looked up from germline, CDR1 is MDHEN and CDR2 is SYDVKM. This CDR3 contains 14 residues. CDR3 in DNA: TGTGCCAGCAGCCTGATCAATTCGGGCTATGGCTACACCTTC. Its translation: CASSLINSGYGYTF.

This chain uses TRBV9 with TRBJ2-5; 10 bases agree with TRBD2. The junction had 2 bases not matched to a gene; V was cut back by 3 bases and J by 0 bases. This CDR3 comprises 15 residues. Looked up from germline, CDR1 is SGDLS and CDR2 is YYNGEE. The CDR3 DNA reads as TGTGCCAGCAGCGGTAGCGGGGGGTACCAAGAGACCCAGTACTTC. Its translation is CASSGSGGYQETQYF.

This clonotype showed up just a few times. This sequence joins TRBV12-3 or TRBV12-4 and TRBJ1-2; D remains ambiguous. This CDR3 spans 14 amino acids. The V and J ends lost 1 base and 0 bases respectively, with 6 bases between them. The CDR3 nucleotides are TGTGCCAGCAGTTTAGGGTATTCTAACTATGGCTACACCTTC. This encodes CASSLGYSNYGYTF.

The chain has TRBV7-8 and TRBJ1-2; perhaps TRBD1 as D (6 bases). Trimming removed 3 bases from V and 3 bases from J, with 14 bases in between. CDR3 length equals 15 residues. Germline CDR1 is SGHVS and CDR2 is FQNEAQ. In DNA, the CDR3 is TGTGCCAGCAGCTTGAACAGGGCGGCGTACTATGGCTACACCTTC. It codes for CASSLNRAAYYGYTF.

This clonotype has a single count. The chain combines TRBV3-1 with TRBJ2-7; 8 bases align to TRBD1. Germline CDR1 reads LGHDT; CDR2 reads YNNKEL (reference sequence). The CDR3 is 15 residues long. V was clipped by 4 bases and J by 5 bases; unmatched bases: 10. The CDR3 DNA reads as TGTGCCAGCAGCCTATTATACAGGGGGTCTCACGAGCAGTACTTC. Translated, it gives CASSLLYRGSHEQYF.

The CDR3 nucleotides read TGCAGTGCTGGGACTAGCTCCGATGAGCAGTTCTTC. The encoded protein is CSAGTSSDEQFF. This chain uses TRBV20-1 with TRBJ2-1; 9 bases agree with TRBD2. Per germline, CDR1 DFQATT and CDR2 SNEGSKA (reference sequence). The CDR3 is made up of 12 amino acids. V trimming: 5 bases; J trimming: 8 bases; junction bases outside the gene matches: 4.